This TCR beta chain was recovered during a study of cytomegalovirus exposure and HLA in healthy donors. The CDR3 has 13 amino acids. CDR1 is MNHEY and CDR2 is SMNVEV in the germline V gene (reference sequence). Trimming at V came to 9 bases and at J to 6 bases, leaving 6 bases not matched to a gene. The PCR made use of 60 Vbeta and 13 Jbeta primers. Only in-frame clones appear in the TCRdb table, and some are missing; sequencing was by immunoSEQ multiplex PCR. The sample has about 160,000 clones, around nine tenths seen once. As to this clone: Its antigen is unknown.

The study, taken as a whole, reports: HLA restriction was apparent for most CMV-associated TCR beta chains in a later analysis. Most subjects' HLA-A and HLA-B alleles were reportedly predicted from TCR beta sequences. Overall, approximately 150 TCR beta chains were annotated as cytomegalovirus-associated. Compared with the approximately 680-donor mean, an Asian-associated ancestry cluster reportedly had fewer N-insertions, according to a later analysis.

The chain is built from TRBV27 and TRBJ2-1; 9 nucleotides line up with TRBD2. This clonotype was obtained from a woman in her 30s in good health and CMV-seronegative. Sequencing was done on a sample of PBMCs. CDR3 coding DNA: TGTGCCAGTCGGGCTAGCGGGATCAATGAGCAGTTCTTC. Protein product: CASRASGINEQFF.